The source of this TCR beta chain is a study of blood T cells in healthy people across ages. A second PCR, run for 7 to 11 cycles, used a sample-barcoded 5' primer plus a J-beta primer mix. One entry per CDR3 protein, called by TCRdb with MiXCR from the 5' RACE reads. The repertoire holds 600,000 to 1,000,000 distinct CDR3 sequences, more than 20% seen once, with 3.7% in the top ten. The CDR3 spans 15 residues. V was pared by 5 bases and J by 4 bases, with 9 bases of the junction left unmatched. Germline V gene data show CDR1 as MNHEY and CDR2 as SMNVEV (reference sequence). The same sample was also used in a study of T cells of mothers and their children.

The rearrangement joins TRBV27 to TRBJ2-5, with 8 positions matching TRBD2. The receptor was isolated from a boy younger than 18 in good health. The sample consisted of blood. The CDR3 protein is CASSIRGLAGETQYF. The CDR3 nucleotides read TGTGCCAGCAGTATACGAGGGCTAGCGGGAGAGACCCAGTACTTC.